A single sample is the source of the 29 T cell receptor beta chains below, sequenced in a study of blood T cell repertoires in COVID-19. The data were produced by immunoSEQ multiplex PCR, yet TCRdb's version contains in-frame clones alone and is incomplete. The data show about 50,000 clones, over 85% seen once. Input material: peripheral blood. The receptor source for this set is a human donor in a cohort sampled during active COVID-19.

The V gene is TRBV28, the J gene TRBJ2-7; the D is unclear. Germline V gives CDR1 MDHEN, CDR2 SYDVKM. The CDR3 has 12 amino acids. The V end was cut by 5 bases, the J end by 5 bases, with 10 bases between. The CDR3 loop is CASSRRVDEQYF. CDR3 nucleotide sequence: TGTGCCAGCAGTCGACGGGTCGACGAGCAGTACTTC.

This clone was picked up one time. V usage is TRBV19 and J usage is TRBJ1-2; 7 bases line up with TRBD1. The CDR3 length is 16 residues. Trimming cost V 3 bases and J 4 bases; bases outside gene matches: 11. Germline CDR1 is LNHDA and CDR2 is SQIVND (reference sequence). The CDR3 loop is CASSMDGTASFYGYTF. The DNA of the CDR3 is TGTGCCAGTAGTATGGACGGGACAGCTAGTTTCTATGGCTACACCTTC.

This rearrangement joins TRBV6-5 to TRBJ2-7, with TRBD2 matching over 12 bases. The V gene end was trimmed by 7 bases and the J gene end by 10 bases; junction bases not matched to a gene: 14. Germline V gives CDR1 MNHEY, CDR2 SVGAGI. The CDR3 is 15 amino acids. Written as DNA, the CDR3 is TGTGCCAGCACTCGTAGAGGACTAGCGGGGAACTATCAGTACTTC. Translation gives CASTRRGLAGNYQYF.

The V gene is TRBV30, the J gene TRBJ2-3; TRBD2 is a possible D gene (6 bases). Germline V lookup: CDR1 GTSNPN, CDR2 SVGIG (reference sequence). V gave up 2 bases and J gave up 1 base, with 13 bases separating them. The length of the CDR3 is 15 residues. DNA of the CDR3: TGTGCCTGGAGTAGGGTGGCGGGACGCACAGATACGCAGTATTTT. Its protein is CAWSRVAGRTDTQYF.

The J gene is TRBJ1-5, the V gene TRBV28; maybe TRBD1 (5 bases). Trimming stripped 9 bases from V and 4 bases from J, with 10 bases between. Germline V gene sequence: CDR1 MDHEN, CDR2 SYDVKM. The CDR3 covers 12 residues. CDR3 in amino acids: CARGGRNQPQHF. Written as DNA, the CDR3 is TGTGCCAGGGGGGGTCGGAATCAGCCCCAGCATTTT. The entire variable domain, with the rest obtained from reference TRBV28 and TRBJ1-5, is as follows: DVKVTQSSRYLVKRTGEKVFLECVQDMDHENMFWYRQDPGLGLRLIYFSYDVKMKEKGDIPEGYSVSREKKERFSLILESASTNQTSMYLCARGGRNQPQHFGDGTRLSIL.

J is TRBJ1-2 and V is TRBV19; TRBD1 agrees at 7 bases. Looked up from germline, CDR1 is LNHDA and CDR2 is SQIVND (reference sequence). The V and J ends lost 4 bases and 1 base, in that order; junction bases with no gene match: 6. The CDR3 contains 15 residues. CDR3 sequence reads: CASSTRDSSNYGYTF. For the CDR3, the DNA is TGTGCCAGTAGTACCCGGGACAGCAGTAACTATGGCTACACCTTC. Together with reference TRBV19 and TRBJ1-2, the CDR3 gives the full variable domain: DGGITQSPKYLFRKEGQNVTLSCEQNLNHDAMYWYRQDPGQGLRLIYYSQIVNDFQKGDIAEGYSVSREKKESFPLTVTSAQKNPTAFYLCASSTRDSSNYGYTFGSGTRLTVV.

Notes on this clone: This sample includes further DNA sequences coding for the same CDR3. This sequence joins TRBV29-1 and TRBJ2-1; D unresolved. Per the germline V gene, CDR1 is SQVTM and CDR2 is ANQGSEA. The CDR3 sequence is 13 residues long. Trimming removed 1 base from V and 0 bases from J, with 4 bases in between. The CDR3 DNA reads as TGCAGCGTTGAAGGCAGCTCCTACAATGAGCAGTTCTTC. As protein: CSVEGSSYNEQFF.

The CDR3 sequence is CASSENGHTDTQYF. Here the CDR3 DNA reads TGCGCCAGCAGTGAAAACGGACACACAGATACGCAGTATTTT. The rearrangement uses TRBV10-2 and TRBJ2-3; possible D gene TRBD1, 5 bases. CDR3 length: 14 amino acids. Germline CDR1 and CDR2: WSHSY and SAAADI. V shed 3 bases and J shed 2 bases, with 9 bases lying between them.

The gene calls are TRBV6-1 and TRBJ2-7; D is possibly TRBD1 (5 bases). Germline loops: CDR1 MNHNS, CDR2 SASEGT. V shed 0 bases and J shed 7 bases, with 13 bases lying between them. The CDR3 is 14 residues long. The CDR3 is CASSEARASREQYV. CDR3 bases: TGTGCCAGCAGTGAAGCCAGGGCGTCGAGGGAGCAGTACGTC.

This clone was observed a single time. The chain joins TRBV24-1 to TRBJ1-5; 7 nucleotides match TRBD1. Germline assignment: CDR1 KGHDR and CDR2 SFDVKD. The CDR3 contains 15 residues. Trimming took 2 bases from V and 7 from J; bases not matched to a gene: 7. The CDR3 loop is CATSDSGQPHQPQHF. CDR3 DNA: TGTGCCACCAGTGATTCGGGACAGCCGCACCAGCCCCAGCATTTT.

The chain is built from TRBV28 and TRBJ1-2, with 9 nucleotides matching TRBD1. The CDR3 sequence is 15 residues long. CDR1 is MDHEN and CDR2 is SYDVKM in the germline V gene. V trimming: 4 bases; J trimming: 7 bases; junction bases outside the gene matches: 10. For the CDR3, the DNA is TGTGCCAGCAGTTCCTCCGGGACAGGGCTGCGTGGCTACACCTTC. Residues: CASSSSGTGLRGYTF.

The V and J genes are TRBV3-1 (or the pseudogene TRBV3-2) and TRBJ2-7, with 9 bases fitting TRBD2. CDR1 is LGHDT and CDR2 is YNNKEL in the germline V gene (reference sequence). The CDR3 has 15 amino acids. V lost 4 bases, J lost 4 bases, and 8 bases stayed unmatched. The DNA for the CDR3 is TGTGCCAGCAGCCCCAATGCGGGAGGGCCATACGAGCAGTACTTC. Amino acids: CASSPNAGGPYEQYF.

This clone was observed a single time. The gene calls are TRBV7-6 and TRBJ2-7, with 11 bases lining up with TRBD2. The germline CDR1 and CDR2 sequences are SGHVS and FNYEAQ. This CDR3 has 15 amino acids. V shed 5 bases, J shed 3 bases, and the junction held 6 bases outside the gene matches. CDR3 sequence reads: CASSTLAGGDYEQYF. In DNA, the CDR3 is TGTGCCAGCAGCACCCTAGCGGGAGGAGACTACGAGCAGTACTTC.

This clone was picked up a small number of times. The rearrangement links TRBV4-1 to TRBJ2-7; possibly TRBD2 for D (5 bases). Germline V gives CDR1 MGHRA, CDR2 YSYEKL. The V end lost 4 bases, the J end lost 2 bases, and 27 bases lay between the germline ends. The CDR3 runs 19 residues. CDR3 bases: TGCGCCAGCAGCCGAATGGGGTTTCGGTTCGGGAATCCAACCTACGAGCAGTACTTC. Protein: CASSRMGFRFGNPTYEQYF.

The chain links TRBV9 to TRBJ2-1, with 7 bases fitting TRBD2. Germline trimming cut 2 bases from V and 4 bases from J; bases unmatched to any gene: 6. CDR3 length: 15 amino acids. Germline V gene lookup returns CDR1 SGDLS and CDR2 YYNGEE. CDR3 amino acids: CASSVGGRVYNEQFF. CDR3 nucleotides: TGTGCCAGCAGCGTTGGCGGGAGAGTGTACAATGAGCAGTTCTTC.

For the CDR3, the DNA is TGTGCCAGCAGCTTGGCCTACAGAAGTGATCAGCCCCAGCATTTT. It codes for CASSLAYRSDQPQHF. V usage is TRBV5-6 and J usage is TRBJ1-5; D is uncertain. This CDR3 is built from 15 residues. Germline CDR1 reads SGHDT; CDR2 reads YYEEEE. Trimming shortened V by 0 bases and J by 5 bases, and 12 bases separated the two germline ends.

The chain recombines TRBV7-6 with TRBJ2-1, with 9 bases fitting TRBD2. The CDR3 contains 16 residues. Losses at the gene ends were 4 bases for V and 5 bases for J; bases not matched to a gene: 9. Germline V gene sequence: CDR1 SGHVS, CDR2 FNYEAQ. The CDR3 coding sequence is TGTGCCAGCAGCTCGCCAGCGGGAGGTGCCAACAATGAGCAGTTCTTC. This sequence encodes CASSSPAGGANNEQFF.

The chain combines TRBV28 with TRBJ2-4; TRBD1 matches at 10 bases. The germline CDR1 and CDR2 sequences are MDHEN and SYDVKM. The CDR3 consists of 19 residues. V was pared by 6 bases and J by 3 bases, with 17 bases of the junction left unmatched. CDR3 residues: CASRKRTGGTTWGKNIQYF. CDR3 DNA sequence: TGTGCCAGCAGAAAACGGACAGGGGGGACGACGTGGGGCAAAAACATTCAGTACTTC.

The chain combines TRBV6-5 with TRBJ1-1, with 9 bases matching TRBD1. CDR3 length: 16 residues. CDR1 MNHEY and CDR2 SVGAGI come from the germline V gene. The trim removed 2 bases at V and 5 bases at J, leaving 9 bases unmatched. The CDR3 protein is CASSYGTGTTGTEAFF. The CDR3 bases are TGTGCCAGCAGTTACGGGACAGGGACCACCGGGACTGAAGCTTTCTTT.

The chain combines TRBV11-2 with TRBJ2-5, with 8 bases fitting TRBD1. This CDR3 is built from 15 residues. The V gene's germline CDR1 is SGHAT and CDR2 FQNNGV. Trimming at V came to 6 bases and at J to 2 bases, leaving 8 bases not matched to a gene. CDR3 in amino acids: CASRSTGASQETQYF. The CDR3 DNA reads TGTGCCAGCAGGTCGACAGGGGCTTCGCAAGAGACCCAGTACTTC.

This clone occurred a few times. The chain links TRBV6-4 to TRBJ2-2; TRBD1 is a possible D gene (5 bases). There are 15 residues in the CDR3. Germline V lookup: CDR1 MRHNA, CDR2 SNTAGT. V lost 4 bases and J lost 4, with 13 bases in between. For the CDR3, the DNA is TGTGCCAGCAGTGCCCTCCCTCAGGGCACCGGGGAGCTGTTTTTT. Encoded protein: CASSALPQGTGELFF.

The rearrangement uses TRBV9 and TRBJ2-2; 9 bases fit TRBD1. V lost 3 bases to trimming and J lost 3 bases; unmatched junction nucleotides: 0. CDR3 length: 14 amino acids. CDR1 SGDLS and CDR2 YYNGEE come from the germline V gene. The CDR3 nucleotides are TGTGCCAGCAGCGGGACAGGGGACACCGGGGAGCTGTTTTTT. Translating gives CASSGTGDTGELFF.

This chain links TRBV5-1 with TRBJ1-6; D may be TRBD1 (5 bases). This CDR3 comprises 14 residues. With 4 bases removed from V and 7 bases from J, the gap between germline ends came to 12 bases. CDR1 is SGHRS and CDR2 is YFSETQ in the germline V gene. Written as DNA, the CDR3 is TGCGCCAGCAGCCCCGGGACTAAAAATTCACCCCTCCACTTT. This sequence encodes CASSPGTKNSPLHF.

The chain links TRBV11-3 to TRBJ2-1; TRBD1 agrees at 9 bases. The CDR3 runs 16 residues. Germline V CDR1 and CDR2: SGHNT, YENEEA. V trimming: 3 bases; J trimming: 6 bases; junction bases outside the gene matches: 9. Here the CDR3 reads CASSLVGQGRGNEQFF. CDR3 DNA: TGTGCCAGCAGCTTGGTGGGACAGGGAAGGGGCAATGAGCAGTTCTTC.

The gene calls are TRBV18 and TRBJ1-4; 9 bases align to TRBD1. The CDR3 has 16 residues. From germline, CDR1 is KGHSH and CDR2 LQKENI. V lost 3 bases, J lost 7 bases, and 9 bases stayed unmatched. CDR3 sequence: CASSPLRQGGGEKLFF. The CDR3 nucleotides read TGTGCCAGCTCACCCCTCCGACAGGGGGGTGGTGAAAAACTGTTTTTT.

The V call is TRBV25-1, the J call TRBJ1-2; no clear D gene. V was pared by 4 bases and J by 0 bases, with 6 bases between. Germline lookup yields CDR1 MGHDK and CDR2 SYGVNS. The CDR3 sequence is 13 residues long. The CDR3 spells CASSAGSNYGYTF. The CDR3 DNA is TGTGCCAGCAGTGCAGGTTCTAACTATGGCTACACCTTC.

CDR3 coding DNA: TGTGCCAGCAGCTTGTGGGGACAGCCCGACTCCTACGAGCAGTACTTC. Translating it yields CASSLWGQPDSYEQYF. V is TRBV5-6 and J is TRBJ2-7, with 7 positions matching TRBD1. V lost 1 base, J lost 0 bases, and 7 bases stayed unmatched. CDR3 length equals 16 residues. Germline CDR1 SGHDT, CDR2 YYEEEE.

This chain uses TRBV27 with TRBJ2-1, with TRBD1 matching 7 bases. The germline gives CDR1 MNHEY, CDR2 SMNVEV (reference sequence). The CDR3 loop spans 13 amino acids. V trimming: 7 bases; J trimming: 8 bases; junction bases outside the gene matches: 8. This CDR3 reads CASILQGSDEQFF. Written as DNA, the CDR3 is TGTGCCAGCATCCTACAGGGGTCGGATGAGCAGTTCTTC.

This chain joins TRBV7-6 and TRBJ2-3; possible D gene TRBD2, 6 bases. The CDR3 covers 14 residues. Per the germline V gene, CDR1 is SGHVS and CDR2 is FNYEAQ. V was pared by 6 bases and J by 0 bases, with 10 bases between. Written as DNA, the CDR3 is TGTGCCAGCAGTGGGGGGACTAGCACAGATACGCAGTATTTT. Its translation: CASSGGTSTDTQYF.